The 14 T cell receptor beta chains listed next were all sequenced from one sample in a study of T cell changes during pregnancy in multiple sclerosis. This table comes from immunoSEQ multiplex PCR, and its TCRdb copy is limited to in-frame clones, with some not included. The sample has some 20,000 clones, approximately 86% seen once; the top ten hold approximately 1.2%. The sample was CD4+ T cells from peripheral blood mononuclear cells, taken in the first trimester of pregnancy. These receptor sequences come from a female donor in good health, enrolled as a control in a pregnancy study.

The chain employs TRBV6-4 and TRBJ2-1, with TRBD2 matching 12 bases. V was pared by 7 bases and J by 3 bases, with 4 bases of the junction left unmatched. The CDR3 consists of 15 residues. Germline CDR1 MRHNA, CDR2 SNTAGT. The CDR3 DNA reads TGTGCCAGCACCGCTAGCGGGGGGGACTACAATGAGCAGTTCTTC. Translating gives CASTASGGDYNEQFF.

This clone is medium-sized by share. This chain uses TRBV15 with TRBJ1-4; possible D gene TRBD1, 5 bases. The CDR3 is 15 amino acids. Trimming removed 0 bases at V and 8 bases at J, with 13 bases between. CDR1 and CDR2 (germline): LNHNV, YYDKDF (reference sequence). The CDR3 sequence: CATSRDRAGNEKLFF. The CDR3 bases are TGTGCCACCAGCAGAGATCGCGCAGGGAACGAAAAACTGTTTTTT.

The rearrangement joins TRBV7-8 to TRBJ1-4, with 11 bases matching TRBD1. Trimming at V came to 2 bases and at J to 8 bases, leaving 4 bases not matched to a gene. Germline assignment: CDR1 SGHVS and CDR2 FQNEAQ. The CDR3 is 15 amino acids. CDR3 bases: TGTGCCAGCAGCTTAAACCGGGACAGGGGGGAAAAACTGTTTTTT. Translation: CASSLNRDRGEKLFF.

The chain links TRBV10-3 to TRBJ1-5; TRBD1 matches at 10 bases. After removal of 4 bases from V and 4 bases from J, the junction contained 1 base not matched to a gene. The V gene's germline CDR1 is ENHRY and CDR2 SYGVKD. The CDR3 is made up of 14 amino acids. The CDR3 here is CAISGGQGNQPQHF. For the CDR3, the DNA is TGTGCCATCAGTGGGGGACAGGGGAATCAGCCCCAGCATTTT.

DNA for the CDR3: TGTGCCTGGAGTGTACTTACGACCAGGCAAGAGACCCAGTACTTC. It encodes CAWSVLTTRQETQYF. The rearrangement joins TRBV30 to TRBJ2-5; D unresolved. Germline values: CDR1 GTSNPN, CDR2 SVGIG (reference sequence). The CDR3 is 15 residues long. Trimming pared 0 bases from V and 2 bases from J, leaving 13 bases between. The entire variable domain, with the rest obtained from reference TRBV30 and TRBJ2-5, is as follows: SQTIHQWPATLVQPVGSPLSLECTVEGTSNPNLYWYRQAAGRGLQLLFYSVGIGQISSEVPQNLSASRPQDRQFILSSKKLLLSDSGFYLCAWSVLTTRQETQYFGPGTRLLVL.

The rearrangement links TRBV9 to TRBJ2-1; D possibly corresponds to TRBD2 (5 bases). The CDR3 is made up of 15 amino acids. V shed 4 bases and J shed 9 bases, with 20 bases lying between them. Germline V gene data show CDR1 as SGDLS and CDR2 as YYNGEE. DNA of the CDR3: TGTGCCAGCAGCCCGGAAGGAGGATCTTCCAGTGAGCAGTTCTTC. Translated: CASSPEGGSSSEQFF.

The J gene is TRBJ2-3, the V gene TRBV28; TRBD2 agrees at 7 bases. The CDR3 contains 14 residues. The junction had 1 base not matched to a gene; V was cut back by 4 bases and J by 0 bases. The V gene's germline CDR1 is MDHEN and CDR2 SYDVKM. The CDR3 DNA follows: TGTGCCAGCAGTTCAGCGGGAAGCACAGATACGCAGTATTTT. It encodes CASSSAGSTDTQYF.

The table lists this clone with a count of one. The chain combines TRBV6-5 with TRBJ1-1; 9 bases line up with TRBD1. This CDR3 is 14 amino acids long. V was pared by 6 bases and J by 1 base, with 3 bases of the junction left unmatched. Per germline, CDR1 MNHEY and CDR2 SVGAGI. The CDR3 here is CASRRTGENTEAFF. CDR3 coding DNA: TGTGCCAGCAGAAGGACAGGGGAGAACACTGAAGCTTTCTTT.

The chain employs TRBV25-1 and TRBJ2-2; TRBD2 might be the D (6 bases). CDR3 length: 15 residues. The V end was cut by 7 bases, the J end by 7 bases, with 19 bases between. CDR1 is MGHDK, CDR2 SYGVNS, per germline. The CDR3 nucleotides are TGTGCCAGCAATATAGGGAGAGGGAGGAGCGGGGAGCTGTTTTTT. It codes for CASNIGRGRSGELFF. The variable domain in full, completed from reference TRBV25-1 and TRBJ2-2, reads EADIYQTPRYLVIGTGKKITLECSQTMGHDKMYWYQQDPGMELHLIHYSYGVNSTEKGDLSSESTVSRIRTEHFPLTLESARPSHTSQYLCASNIGRGRSGELFFGEGSRLTVL.

CDR3 region: CASSYSQGGNSYEQYF. The CDR3 DNA follows: TGTGCCAGCAGTTACTCCCAAGGGGGAAACTCCTACGAGCAGTACTTC. The chain employs TRBV6-5 and TRBJ2-7; a weak D match, TRBD1 (6 bases). The CDR3 is 16 residues long. V was trimmed by 0 bases and J by 0 bases, leaving 12 bases between them. Germline V gives CDR1 MNHEY, CDR2 SVGAGI.

The CDR3 coding sequence is TGTGCCAGCAGCTATAAGTGGACTAGCGTCAGTTACGAGCAGTACTTC. Protein: CASSYKWTSVSYEQYF. V is TRBV5-8 and J is TRBJ2-7; TRBD2 aligns across 9 bases. CDR3 size: 16 residues. After removal of 3 bases from V and 4 bases from J, the junction contained 11 bases not matched to a gene. Germline V CDR1 and CDR2: SGHTS, YDEGEE.

CDR3 nucleotides: TGTGCCTGGAGTCCCAGGACTAGCGGGGTCATTGAGCAGTTCTTC. Translating it yields CAWSPRTSGVIEQFF. This chain uses TRBV30 with TRBJ2-1, with TRBD2 identical over 12 bases. The CDR3 length is 15 residues. Looked up from germline, CDR1 is GTSNPN and CDR2 is SVGIG (reference sequence). Trimming took 2 bases from V and 9 from J; bases not matched to a gene: 8.

This chain links TRBV19 with TRBJ2-3; TRBD1 matches 10 bases. The CDR3 has 14 residues. In germline, CDR1 is LNHDA, CDR2 SQIVND (reference sequence). J lost 6 bases, V lost 7 bases, and 7 bases had no gene match. CDR3 sequence reads: CASNADRGDDTQYF. CDR3 DNA sequence: TGTGCCAGTAATGCGGACAGGGGGGACGATACGCAGTATTTT.

The chain uses TRBV10-3 and TRBJ1-2; TRBD1 aligns across 9 bases. Germline CDR1 reads ENHRY; CDR2 reads SYGVKD. CDR3 length: 14 amino acids. After removal of 1 base from V and 7 bases from J, the junction contained 4 bases not matched to a gene. CDR3 DNA sequence: TGTGCCATCAGTGAGTGGGGACAGGGCGTTGGCTACACCTTC. Protein: CAISEWGQGVGYTF.